This TCR beta chain appears in the sequencing data of a study of T cell changes during pregnancy in multiple sclerosis. The V gene's germline CDR1 is SNHLY and CDR2 FYNNEI. The CDR3 contains 15 residues. Trimming pared 3 bases from V and 2 bases from J, leaving 14 bases between. Libraries were prepared by immunoSEQ multiplex PCR; TCRdb keeps only in-frame clonotypes and omits some of them. The repertoire holds about 87,000 clones, just under 95% seen once, with under 1.5% in the top ten. The sequenced sample was peripheral blood, obtained in the third trimester of pregnancy. This chain connects TRBV2 to TRBJ2-7; a possible D gene is TRBD1 (7 bases). The source of this sequence is a female donor in good health, enrolled as a control in a pregnancy study. The CDR3 DNA is TGTGCCAGCAGTGAGGGGAGGACAGGAGCCTACGAGCAGTACTTC. Translating gives CASSEGRTGAYEQYF. Full variable domain (remainder filled in from reference TRBV2 and TRBJ2-7): EPEVTQTPSHQVTQMGQEVILRCVPISNHLYFYWYRQILGQKVEFLVSFYNNEISEKSEIFDDQFSVERPDGSNFTLKIRSTKLEDSAMYFCASSEGRTGAYEQYFGPGTRLTVT.